A selection of T cell receptor beta chains follows, all from one sample in a study of early T cells in non-severe SARS-CoV-2 infection. TCRdb independently ran MiXCR on the 5' RACE reads; one entry per CDR3 protein. The sample holds 75,000 to 90,000 distinct CDR3 sequences, around 13% seen once. The sequenced sample was whole blood. The receptor set was obtained from an adult who was a healthcare worker with PCR-confirmed SARS-CoV-2 infection or an uninfected control (not recorded which). CDR3s include the opening cysteine and the closing phenylalanine or tryptophan. A D gene is named only where the DNA matches it firmly. Clone size is given for some rows only: seen once, a few or many times, or a class if the clone is expanded.

TRBJ1-6,NA,many,TRBV6-2/TRBV6-3,CASSYTGRDSPLHF,TGTGCCAGCAGTTATACGGGGCGAGATTCACCCCTCCATTTT
TRBJ1-3,NA,few,TRBV5-1,CASSQQGAGNTIYF,TGCGCCAGCAGCCAACAGGGAGCTGGAAACACCATATATTTT
TRBJ2-7,NA,many,TRBV12-3/TRBV12-4,CASRPSAMPYEQYF,TGTGCCAGCAGACCTTCGGCCATGCCCTACGAGCAGTACTTC
TRBJ1-6,NA,few,TRBV5-1,CASSSTGRDSPLHF,TGCGCCAGCAGCTCCACAGGGAGGGATTCACCCCTCCACTTT
TRBJ1-2,NA,few,TRBV6-2/TRBV6-3,CASALTGTYGYTF,TGTGCCAGCGCCCTGACAGGCACCTATGGCTACACCTTC
TRBJ2-1,TRBD1,NA,TRBV7-2,CASSTGGRTVLNEQFF,TGTGCCAGCAGCACAGGGGGTAGGACGGTATTAAATGAGCAGTTCTTC
TRBJ2-6,NA,NA,TRBV13,CASRISGANVLTF,TGTGCCAGCAGGATAAGTGGGGCCAACGTCCTGACTTTC
TRBJ1-1,NA,few,TRBV28,CASSLLRVTEAFF,TGTGCCAGCAGTTTATTGCGGGTCACTGAAGCTTTCTTT
TRBJ1-1,TRBD1,few,TRBV27,CASSPTGGGTEAFF,TGTGCCAGCAGTCCCACAGGGGGCGGAACTGAAGCTTTCTTT
TRBJ2-1,NA,NA,TRBV28,CASSFNARTDEQFF,TGTGCCAGCAGTTTTAATGCTAGAACTGATGAGCAGTTCTTC
TRBJ2-7,NA,NA,TRBV20-1,CSARSREDYEQYF,TGCAGTGCTAGGAGCAGGGAAGACTACGAGCAGTACTTC
TRBJ1-2,NA,few,TRBV6-6,CASSYGMDSGYTF,TGTGCCAGCAGTTACGGCATGGACAGCGGCTACACCTTC
TRBJ2-1,TRBD2,few,TRBV5-1,CASSLAPSGNTNEQFF,TGCGCCAGCAGCTTGGCGCCTAGCGGGAACACCAATGAGCAGTTCTTC
TRBJ1-1,NA,many,TRBV29-1,CSVGALRNTEAFF,TGCAGCGTTGGGGCTTTGAGGAACACTGAAGCTTTCTTT
TRBJ1-6,NA,NA,TRBV28,CASMSDNNSPLHF,TGTGCCAGCATGTCCGACAATAATTCACCCCTCCACTTT
TRBJ1-2,NA,NA,TRBV12-3/TRBV12-4,CASSFQGYGYTF,TGTGCCAGCAGTTTCCAGGGGTATGGCTACACCTTC
TRBJ2-5,NA,few,TRBV25-1,CASSDYRQETQYF,TGTGCCAGCAGTGATTACAGACAAGAGACCCAGTACTTC
TRBJ2-1,TRBD1,NA,TRBV7-9,CASSLEQGASTYNEQFF,TGTGCCAGCAGCCTAGAACAGGGGGCTTCAACCTACAATGAGCAGTTCTTC
TRBJ1-2,NA,NA,TRBV14,CASSQARYGYTF,TGTGCCAGCAGCCAAGCCAGATATGGCTACACCTTC
TRBJ2-1,TRBD1,many,TRBV6-5,CASRFGTGGGNEQFF,TGTGCCAGCAGATTCGGGACAGGGGGCGGGAATGAGCAGTTCTTC
TRBJ2-3,TRBD2,many,TRBV29-1,CSAALAGARTDTQYF,TGCAGCGCCGCCCTAGCGGGGGCCCGCACAGATACGCAGTATTTT
TRBJ1-5,TRBD1,many,TRBV5-6,CASSSTGNSNQPQHF,TGTGCCAGCAGCTCGACAGGGAATAGCAATCAGCCCCAGCATTTT
TRBJ2-7,TRBD1,many,TRBV6-6,CASSKDRAYEQYF,TGTGCCAGCAGTAAGGACAGGGCCTACGAGCAGTACTTC
TRBJ2-1,NA,many,TRBV20-1,CSALTELSSYNEQFF,TGCAGTGCTTTGACCGAGCTGAGCTCCTACAATGAGCAGTTCTTC
TRBJ2-5,NA,few,TRBV27,CASSLTPRRLETQYF,TGTGCCAGCAGTTTAACACCGCGCAGGTTGGAGACCCAGTACTTC
TRBJ2-1,TRBD2,few,TRBV11-2,CASSRVPGLAGYNEQFF,TGTGCCAGCAGCCGAGTTCCCGGTTTAGCGGGCTACAATGAGCAGTTCTTC
TRBJ2-1,NA,NA,TRBV28,CASSLTRTTFEQFF,TGTGCCAGCAGTTTAACCCGGACGACCTTCGAGCAGTTCTTC
TRBJ1-5,NA,few,TRBV19,CASSPQGAVKGGQPQHF,TGTGCCAGTAGTCCCCAGGGCGCGGTTAAAGGGGGTCAGCCCCAGCATTTT
TRBJ2-2,TRBD1,NA,TRBV11-2,CASSSWDRAGELFF,TGTGCCAGCAGCTCCTGGGACAGAGCCGGGGAGCTGTTTTTT